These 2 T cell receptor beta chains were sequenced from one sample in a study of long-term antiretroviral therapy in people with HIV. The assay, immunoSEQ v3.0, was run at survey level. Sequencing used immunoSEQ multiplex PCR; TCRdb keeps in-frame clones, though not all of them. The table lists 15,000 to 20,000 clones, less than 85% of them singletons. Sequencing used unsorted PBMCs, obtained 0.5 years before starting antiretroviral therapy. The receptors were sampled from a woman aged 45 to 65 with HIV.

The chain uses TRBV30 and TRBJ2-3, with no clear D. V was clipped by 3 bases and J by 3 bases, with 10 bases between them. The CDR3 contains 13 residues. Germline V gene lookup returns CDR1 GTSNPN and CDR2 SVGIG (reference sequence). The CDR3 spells CAWRKLGTDTQYF. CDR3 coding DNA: TGTGCCTGGAGAAAGCTTGGGACAGATACGCAGTATTTT.

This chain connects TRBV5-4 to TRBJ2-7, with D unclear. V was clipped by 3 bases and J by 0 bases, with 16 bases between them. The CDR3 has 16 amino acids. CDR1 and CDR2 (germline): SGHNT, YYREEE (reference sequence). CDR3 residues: CASSSDPIGVSYEQYF. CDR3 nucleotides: TGTGCCAGCAGCTCGGACCCGATTGGGGTCTCCTACGAGCAGTACTTC.